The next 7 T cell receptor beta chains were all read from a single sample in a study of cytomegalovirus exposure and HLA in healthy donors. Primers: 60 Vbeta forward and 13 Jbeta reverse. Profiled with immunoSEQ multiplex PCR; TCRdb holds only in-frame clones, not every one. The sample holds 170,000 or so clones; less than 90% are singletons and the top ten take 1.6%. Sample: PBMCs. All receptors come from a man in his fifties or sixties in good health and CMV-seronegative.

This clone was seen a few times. CDR3 DNA sequence: TGTGCCTGGAGTACAGGGGCTGAGACCCAGTACTTC. This codes for CAWSTGAETQYF. The chain has TRBV30 and TRBJ2-5; 7 bases are shared with TRBD1. The trim removed 2 bases at V and 5 bases at J, leaving 2 bases unmatched. The CDR3 totals 12 residues. Germline CDR1 and CDR2: GTSNPN and SVGIG (reference sequence).

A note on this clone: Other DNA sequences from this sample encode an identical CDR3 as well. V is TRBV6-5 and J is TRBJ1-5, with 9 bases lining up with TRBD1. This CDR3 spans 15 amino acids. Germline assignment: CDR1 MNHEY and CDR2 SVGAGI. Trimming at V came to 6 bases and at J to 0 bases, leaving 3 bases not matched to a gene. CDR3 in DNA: TGTGCCAGCAGAACAGGGGGCGTTAGCAATCAGCCCCAGCATTTT. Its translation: CASRTGGVSNQPQHF.

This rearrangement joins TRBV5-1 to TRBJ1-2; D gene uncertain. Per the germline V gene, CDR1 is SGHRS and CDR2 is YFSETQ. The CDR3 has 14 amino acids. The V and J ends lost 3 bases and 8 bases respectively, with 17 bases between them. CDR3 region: CASSSLTATGGYTF. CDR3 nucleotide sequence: TGCGCCAGCAGCTCTCTTACCGCCACCGGGGGCTACACCTTC.

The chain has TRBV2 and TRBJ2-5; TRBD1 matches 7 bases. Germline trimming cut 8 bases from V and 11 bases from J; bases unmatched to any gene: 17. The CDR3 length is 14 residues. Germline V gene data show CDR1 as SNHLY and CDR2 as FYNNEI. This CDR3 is CASSVETGSAEQYF. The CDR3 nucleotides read TGTGCCAGCTCAGTCGAGACAGGGTCCGCTGAGCAGTACTTC.

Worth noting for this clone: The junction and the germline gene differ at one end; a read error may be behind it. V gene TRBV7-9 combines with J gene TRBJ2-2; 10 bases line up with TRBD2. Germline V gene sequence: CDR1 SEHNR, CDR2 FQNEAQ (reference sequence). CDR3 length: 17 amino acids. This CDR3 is CSSSLGLAGANTGELFF. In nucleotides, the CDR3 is TGTTCCAGCAGCTTAGGTCTAGCGGGGGCGAACACCGGGGAGCTGTTTTTT.

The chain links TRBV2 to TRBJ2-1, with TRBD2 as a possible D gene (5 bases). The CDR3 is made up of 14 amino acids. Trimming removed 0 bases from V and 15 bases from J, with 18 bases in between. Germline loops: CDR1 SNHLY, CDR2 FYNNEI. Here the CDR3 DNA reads TGTGCCAGCAGTGAAGCGCTATGGACTGGGGTAGGGTTCTTC. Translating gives CASSEALWTGVGFF.

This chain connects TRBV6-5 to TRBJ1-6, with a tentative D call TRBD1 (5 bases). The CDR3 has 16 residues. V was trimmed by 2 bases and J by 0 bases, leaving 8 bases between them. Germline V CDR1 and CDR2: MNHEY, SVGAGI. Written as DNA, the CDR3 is TGTGCCAGCAGTTACGGGACTCGCTCCTATAATTCACCCCTCCACTTT. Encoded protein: CASSYGTRSYNSPLHF.